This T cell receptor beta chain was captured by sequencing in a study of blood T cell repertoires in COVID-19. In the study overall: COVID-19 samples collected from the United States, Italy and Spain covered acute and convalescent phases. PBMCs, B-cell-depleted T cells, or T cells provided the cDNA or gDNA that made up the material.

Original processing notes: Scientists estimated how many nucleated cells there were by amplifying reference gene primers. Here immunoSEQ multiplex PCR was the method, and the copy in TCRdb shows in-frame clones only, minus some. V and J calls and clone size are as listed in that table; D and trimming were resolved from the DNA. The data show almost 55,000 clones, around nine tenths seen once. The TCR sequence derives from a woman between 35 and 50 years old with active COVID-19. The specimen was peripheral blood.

Here the CDR3 DNA reads TGCAGCGTTATACAGGGTCCAGGAAACACCATATATTTT. It specifies CSVIQGPGNTIYF. This chain uses TRBV29-1 with TRBJ1-3, with D possibly TRBD1 on 6 matching bases. Germline CDR1 SQVTM, CDR2 ANQGSEA. V lost 5 bases and J lost 4, with 12 bases in between. This CDR3 is 13 amino acids long.